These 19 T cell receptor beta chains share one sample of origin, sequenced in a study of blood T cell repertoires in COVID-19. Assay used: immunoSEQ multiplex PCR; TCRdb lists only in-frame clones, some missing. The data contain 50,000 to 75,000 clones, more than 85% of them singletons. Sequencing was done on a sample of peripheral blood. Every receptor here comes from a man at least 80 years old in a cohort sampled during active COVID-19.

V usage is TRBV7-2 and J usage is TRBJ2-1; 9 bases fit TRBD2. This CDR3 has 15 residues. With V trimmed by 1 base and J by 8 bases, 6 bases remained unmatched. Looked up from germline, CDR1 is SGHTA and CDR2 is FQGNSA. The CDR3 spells CASSLVSGGIDEQFF. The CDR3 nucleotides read TGTGCCAGCAGCTTAGTTAGCGGGGGAATCGATGAGCAGTTCTTC.

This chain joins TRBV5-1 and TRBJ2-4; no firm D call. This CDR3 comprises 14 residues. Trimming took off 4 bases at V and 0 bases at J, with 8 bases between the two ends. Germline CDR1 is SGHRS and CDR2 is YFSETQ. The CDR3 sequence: CASSTDLAKNIQYF. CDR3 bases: TGCGCCAGCAGCACAGACCTAGCCAAAAACATTCAGTACTTC.

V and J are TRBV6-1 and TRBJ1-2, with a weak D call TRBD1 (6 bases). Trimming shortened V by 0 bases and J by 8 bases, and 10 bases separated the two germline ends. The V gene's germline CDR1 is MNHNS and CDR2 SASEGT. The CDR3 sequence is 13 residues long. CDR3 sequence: CASSEAYREGYTF. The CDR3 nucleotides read TGTGCCAGCAGTGAAGCGTACAGGGAAGGCTACACCTTC.

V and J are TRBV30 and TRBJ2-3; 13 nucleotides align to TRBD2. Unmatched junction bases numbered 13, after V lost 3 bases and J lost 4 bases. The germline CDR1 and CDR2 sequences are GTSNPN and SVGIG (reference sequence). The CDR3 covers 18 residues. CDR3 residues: CAWRTGGTSGKIADTQYF. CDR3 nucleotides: TGTGCCTGGAGGACAGGGGGGACTAGCGGGAAAATCGCAGATACGCAGTATTTT.

The CDR3 spells CAISEGRYTDTQYF. The DNA for the CDR3 is TGTGCCATCAGTGAAGGCAGGTACACAGATACGCAGTATTTT. The chain uses TRBV10-3 and TRBJ2-3, with unresolved D. Germline CDR1 reads ENHRY; CDR2 reads SYGVKD. Trimming pared 3 bases from V and 2 bases from J, leaving 9 bases between. CDR3 length: 14 residues.

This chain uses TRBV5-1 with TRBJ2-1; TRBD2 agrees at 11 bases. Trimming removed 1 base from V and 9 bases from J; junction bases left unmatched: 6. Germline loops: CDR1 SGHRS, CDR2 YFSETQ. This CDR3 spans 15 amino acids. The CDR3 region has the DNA TGCGCCAGCAGCTTGACTAGCGGGAGTAAAATTGAGCAGTTCTTC. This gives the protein CASSLTSGSKIEQFF.

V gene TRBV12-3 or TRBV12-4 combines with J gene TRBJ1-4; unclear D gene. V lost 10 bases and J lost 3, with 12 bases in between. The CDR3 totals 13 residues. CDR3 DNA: TGTGCCACCACCCGGGGTGCTAATGAAAAACTGTTTTTT. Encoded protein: CATTRGANEKLFF.

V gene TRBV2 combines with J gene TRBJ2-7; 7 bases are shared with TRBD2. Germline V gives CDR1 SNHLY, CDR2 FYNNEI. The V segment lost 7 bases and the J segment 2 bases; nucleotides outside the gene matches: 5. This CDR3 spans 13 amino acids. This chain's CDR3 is CASNLAATYEQYF. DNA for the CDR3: TGTGCCAGCAATCTAGCGGCAACCTACGAGCAGTACTTC.

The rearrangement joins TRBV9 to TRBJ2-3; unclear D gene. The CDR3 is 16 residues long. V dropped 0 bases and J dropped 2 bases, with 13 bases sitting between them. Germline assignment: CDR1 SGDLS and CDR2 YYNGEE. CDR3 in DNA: TGTGCCAGCAGCGTAGGTGGAAGCGACGCCACAGATACGCAGTATTTT. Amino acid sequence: CASSVGGSDATDTQYF. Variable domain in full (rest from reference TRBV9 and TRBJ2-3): DSGVTQTPKHLITATGQRVTLRCSPRSGDLSVYWYQQSLDQGLQFLIQYYNGEERAKGNILERFSAQQFPDLHSELNLSSLELGDSALYFCASSVGGSDATDTQYFGPGTRLTVL.

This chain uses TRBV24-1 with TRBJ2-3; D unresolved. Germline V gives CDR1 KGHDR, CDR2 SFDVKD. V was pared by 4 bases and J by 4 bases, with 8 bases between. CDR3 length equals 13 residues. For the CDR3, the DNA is TGTGCCACCAGTGACTCTAACGCAGATACGCAGTATTTT. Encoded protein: CATSDSNADTQYF.

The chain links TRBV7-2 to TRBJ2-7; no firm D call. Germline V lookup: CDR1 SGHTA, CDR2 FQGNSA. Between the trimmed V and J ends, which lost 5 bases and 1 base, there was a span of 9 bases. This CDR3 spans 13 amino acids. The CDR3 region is CASSPRQSYEQYF. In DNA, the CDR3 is TGTGCCAGCAGCCCCCGTCAGTCCTACGAGCAGTACTTC.

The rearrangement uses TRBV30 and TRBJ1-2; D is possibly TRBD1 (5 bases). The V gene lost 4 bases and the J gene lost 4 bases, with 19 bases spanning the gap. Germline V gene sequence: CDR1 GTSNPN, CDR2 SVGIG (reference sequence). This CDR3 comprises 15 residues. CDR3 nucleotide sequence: TGTGCCTGGACCCGCCCACTACAGGATGCCTATGGCTACACCTTC. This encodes CAWTRPLQDAYGYTF.

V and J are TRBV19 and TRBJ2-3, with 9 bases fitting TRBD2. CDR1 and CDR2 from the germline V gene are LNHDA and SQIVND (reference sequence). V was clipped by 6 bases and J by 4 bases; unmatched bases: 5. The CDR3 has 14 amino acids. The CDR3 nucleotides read TGTGCCAGTAGGTCGACTAGCGGCGCAGATACGCAGTATTTT. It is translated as CASRSTSGADTQYF.

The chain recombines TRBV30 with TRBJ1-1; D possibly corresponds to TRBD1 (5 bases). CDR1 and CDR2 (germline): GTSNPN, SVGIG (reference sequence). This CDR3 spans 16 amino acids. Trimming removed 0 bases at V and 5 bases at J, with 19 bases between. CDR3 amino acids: CAWSVGAGFLVTEAFF. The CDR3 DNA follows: TGTGCCTGGAGTGTAGGGGCAGGGTTTTTGGTGACTGAAGCTTTCTTT. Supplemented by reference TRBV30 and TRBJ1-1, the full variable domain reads SQTIHQWPATLVQPVGSPLSLECTVEGTSNPNLYWYRQAAGRGLQLLFYSVGIGQISSEVPQNLSASRPQDRQFILSSKKLLLSDSGFYLCAWSVGAGFLVTEAFFGQGTRLTVV.

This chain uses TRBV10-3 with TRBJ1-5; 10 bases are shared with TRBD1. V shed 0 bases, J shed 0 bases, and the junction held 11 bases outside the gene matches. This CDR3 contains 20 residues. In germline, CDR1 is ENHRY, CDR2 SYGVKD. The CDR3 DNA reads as TGTGCCATCAGTGAGTCCAATCAGACAGGGGGCCTCTATAGCAATCAGCCCCAGCATTTT. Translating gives CAISESNQTGGLYSNQPQHF.

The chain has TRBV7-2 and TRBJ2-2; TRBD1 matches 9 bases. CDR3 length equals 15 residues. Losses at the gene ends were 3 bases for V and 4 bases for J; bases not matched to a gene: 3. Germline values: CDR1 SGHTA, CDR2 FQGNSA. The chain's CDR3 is CASSFRTGATGELFF. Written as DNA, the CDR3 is TGTGCCAGCAGCTTTCGGACAGGGGCCACCGGGGAGCTGTTTTTT. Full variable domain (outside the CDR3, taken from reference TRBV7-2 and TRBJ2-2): GAGVSQSPSNKVTEKGKDVELRCDPISGHTALYWYRQSLGQGLEFLIYFQGNSAPDKSGLPSDRFSAERTGGSVSTLTIQRTQQEDSAVYLCASSFRTGATGELFFGEGSRLTVL.

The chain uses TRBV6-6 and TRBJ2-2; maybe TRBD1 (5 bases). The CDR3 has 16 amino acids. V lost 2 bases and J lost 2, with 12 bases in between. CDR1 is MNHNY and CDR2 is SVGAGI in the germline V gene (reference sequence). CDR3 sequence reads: CASSYGVTVNTGELFF. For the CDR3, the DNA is TGTGCCAGCAGTTACGGCGTGACAGTCAACACCGGGGAGCTGTTTTTT.

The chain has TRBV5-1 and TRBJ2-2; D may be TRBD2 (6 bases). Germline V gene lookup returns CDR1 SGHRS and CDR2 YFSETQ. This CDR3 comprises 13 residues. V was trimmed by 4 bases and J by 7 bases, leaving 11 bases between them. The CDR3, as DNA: TGCGCCAGCAGCCTCGGGGGAGGCGGGGAGCTGTTTTTT. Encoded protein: CASSLGGGGELFF.

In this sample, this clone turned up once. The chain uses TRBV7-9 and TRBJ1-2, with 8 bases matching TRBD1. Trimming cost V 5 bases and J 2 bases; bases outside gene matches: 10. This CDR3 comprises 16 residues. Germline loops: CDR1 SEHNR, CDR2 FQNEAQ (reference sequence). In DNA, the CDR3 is TGTGCCAGCAGCCGCAATAACCAGGGGGCGAACTATGGCTACACCTTC. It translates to CASSRNNQGANYGYTF.